This record concerns one T cell receptor (beta chain) sequence. Individuals drawn from under 30 US areas were about 18 to 95 years old. Participant reports of clinical history set cohort assignment. This record belongs to a study of blood T cell repertoires in COVID-19. Study information: Sites in the United States, Italy and Spain provided acute and convalescent COVID-19 samples.

The germline gives CDR1 SQVTM, CDR2 ANQGSEA. V dropped 6 bases and J dropped 1; count of bases not matched to a gene: 3. This CDR3 is built from 13 residues. Here immunoSEQ multiplex PCR was the method, and the copy in TCRdb shows in-frame clones only, minus some. The repertoire holds approximately 250,000 clones, with more than 70% as singletons. The TCR was taken from a woman in her sixties in a cohort exposed to, infected with or recovered from COVID-19 (not recorded which). The rearrangement joins TRBV29-1 to TRBJ1-2, with 9 bases lining up with TRBD1. The sequencing input was PBMCs or T cells enriched from blood (not recorded which). The CDR3 is CSVWTGVNYGYTF. The CDR3 DNA reads TGCAGCGTGTGGACAGGGGTTAACTATGGCTACACCTTC.